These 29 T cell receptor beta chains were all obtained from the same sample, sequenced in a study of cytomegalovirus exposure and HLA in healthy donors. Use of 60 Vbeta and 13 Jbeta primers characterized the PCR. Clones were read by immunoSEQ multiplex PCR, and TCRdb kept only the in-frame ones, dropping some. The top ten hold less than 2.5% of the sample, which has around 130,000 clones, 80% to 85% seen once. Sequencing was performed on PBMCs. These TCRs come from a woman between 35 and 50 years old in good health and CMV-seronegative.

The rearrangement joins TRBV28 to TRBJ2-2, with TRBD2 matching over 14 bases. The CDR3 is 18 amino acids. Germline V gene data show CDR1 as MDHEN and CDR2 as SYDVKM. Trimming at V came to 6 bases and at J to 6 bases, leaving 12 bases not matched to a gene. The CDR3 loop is CASRGPGTSGGLPGELFF. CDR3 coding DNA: TGTGCCAGCAGAGGGCCCGGGACTAGCGGGGGCCTGCCCGGGGAGCTGTTTTTT.

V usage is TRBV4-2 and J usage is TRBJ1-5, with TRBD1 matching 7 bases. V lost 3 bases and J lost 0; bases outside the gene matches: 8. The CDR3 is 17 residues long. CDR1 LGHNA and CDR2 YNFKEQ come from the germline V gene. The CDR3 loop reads CASSHASGGDSNQPQHF. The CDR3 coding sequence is TGTGCCAGCAGCCACGCTTCAGGGGGAGATAGCAATCAGCCCCAGCATTTT.

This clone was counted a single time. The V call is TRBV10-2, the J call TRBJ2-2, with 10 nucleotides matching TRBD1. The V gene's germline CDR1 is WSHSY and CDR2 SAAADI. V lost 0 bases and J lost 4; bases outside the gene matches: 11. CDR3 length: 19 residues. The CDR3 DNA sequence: TGCGCCAGCAGTGAGTCGCCTACGGACAGGGGGTTCCTCACCGGGGAGCTGTTTTTT. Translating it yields CASSESPTDRGFLTGELFF.

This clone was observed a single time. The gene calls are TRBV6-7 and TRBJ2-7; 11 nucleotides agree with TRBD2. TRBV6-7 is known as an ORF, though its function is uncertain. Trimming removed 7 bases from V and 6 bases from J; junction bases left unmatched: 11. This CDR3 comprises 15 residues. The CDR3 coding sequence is TGTGCCAGCACCCGACGAACTAGCGGGAGACTCGAGCAGTACTTC. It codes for CASTRRTSGRLEQYF.

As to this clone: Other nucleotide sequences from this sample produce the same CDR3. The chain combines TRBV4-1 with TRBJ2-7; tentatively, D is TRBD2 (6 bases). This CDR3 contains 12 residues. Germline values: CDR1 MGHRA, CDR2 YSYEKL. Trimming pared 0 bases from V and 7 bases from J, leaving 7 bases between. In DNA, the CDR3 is TGCGCCAGCAGCCAAGATGGGGGGGAGCAGTACTTC. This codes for CASSQDGGEQYF.

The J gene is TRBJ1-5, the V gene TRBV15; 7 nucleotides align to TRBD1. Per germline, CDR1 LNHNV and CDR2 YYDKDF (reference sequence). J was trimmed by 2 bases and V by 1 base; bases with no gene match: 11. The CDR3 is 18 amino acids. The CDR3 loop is CATSRVGGAGRGNQPQHF. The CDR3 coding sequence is TGTGCCACCAGCAGAGTAGGGGGCGCGGGTCGTGGCAATCAGCCCCAGCATTTT.

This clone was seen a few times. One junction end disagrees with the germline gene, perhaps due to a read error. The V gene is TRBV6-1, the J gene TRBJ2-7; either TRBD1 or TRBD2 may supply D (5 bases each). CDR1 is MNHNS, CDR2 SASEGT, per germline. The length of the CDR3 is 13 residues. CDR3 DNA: TGTTCCAGCAGGGAAGAAGCGGTCTACGAGCAGTACTTC. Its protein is CSSREEAVYEQYF.

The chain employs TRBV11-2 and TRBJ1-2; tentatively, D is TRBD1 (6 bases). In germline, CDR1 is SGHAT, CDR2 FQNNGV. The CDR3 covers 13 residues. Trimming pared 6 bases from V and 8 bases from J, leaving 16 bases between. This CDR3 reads CASRDLGQSGYTF. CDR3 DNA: TGTGCCAGCAGAGACTTAGGACAGTCCGGCTACACCTTC.

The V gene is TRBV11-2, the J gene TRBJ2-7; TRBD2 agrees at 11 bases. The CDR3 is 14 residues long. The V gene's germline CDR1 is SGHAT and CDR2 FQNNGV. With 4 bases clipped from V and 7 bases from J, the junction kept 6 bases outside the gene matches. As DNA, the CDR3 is TGTGCCAGCAGCTCTCTAGCGGGGGGAACGGAGCAGTACTTC. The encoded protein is CASSSLAGGTEQYF. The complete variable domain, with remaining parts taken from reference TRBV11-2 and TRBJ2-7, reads EAGVAQSPRYKIIEKRQSVAFWCNPISGHATLYWYQQILGQGPKLLIQFQNNGVVDDSQLPKDRFSAERLKGVDSTLKIQPAKLEDSAVYLCASSSLAGGTEQYFGPGTRLTVT.

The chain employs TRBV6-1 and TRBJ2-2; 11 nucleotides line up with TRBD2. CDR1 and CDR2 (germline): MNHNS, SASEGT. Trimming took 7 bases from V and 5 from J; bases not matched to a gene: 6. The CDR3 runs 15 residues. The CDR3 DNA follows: TGTGCCAGCACCCTTAGCGGGGGGGGGACCGGGGAGCTGTTTTTT. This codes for CASTLSGGGTGELFF.

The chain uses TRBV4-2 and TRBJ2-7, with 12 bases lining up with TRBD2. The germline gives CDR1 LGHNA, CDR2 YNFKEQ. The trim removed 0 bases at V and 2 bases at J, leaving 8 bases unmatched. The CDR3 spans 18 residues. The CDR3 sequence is CASSQERPASGGAYEQYF. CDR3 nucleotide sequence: TGTGCCAGCAGCCAAGAGCGGCCGGCTAGCGGGGGGGCCTACGAGCAGTACTTC.

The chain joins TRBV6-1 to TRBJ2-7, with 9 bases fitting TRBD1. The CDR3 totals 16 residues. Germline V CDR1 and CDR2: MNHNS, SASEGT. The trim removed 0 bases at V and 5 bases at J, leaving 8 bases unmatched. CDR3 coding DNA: TGTGCCAGCAGTGAAGCGGCCGGGACAGGGTACAACGAGCAGTACTTC. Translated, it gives CASSEAAGTGYNEQYF.

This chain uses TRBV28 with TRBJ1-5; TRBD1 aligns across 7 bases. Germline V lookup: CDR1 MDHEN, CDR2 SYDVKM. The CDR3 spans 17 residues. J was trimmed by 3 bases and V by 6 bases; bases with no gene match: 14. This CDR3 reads CASSPGQAPRDNQPQHF. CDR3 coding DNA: TGTGCCAGCAGCCCCGGACAGGCCCCGAGGGACAATCAGCCCCAGCATTTT.

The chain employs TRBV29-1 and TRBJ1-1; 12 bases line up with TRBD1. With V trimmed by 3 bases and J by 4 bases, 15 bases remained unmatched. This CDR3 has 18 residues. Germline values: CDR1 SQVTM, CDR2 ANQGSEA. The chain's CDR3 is CSVDNRFRDRGRITEAFF. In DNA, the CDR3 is TGCAGCGTTGATAATCGGTTCCGGGACAGGGGGCGCATCACTGAAGCTTTCTTT.

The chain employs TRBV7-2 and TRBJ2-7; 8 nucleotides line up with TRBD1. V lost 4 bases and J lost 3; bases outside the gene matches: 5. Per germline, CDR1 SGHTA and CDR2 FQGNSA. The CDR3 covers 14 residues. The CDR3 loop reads CASSSPGQVYEQYF. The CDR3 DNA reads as TGTGCCAGCAGCTCCCCGGGACAGGTCTACGAGCAGTACTTC.

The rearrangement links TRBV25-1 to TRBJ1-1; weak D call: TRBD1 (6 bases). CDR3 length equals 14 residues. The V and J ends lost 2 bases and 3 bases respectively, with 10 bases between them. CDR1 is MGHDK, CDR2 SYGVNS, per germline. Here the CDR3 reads CASSEIHRDTEAFF. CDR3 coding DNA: TGTGCCAGCAGTGAAATCCACAGGGACACTGAAGCTTTCTTT.

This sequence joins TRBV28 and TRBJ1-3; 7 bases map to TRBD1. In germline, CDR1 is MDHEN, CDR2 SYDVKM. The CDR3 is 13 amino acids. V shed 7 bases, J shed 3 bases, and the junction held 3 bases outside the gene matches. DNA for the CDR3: TGTGCCAGCATAAGGGGGCTTGGAAACACCATATATTTT. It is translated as CASIRGLGNTIYF.

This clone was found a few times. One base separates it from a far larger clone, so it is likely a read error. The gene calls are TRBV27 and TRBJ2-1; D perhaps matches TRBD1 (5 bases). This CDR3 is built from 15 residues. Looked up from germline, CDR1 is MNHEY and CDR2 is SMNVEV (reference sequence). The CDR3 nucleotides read TGTGCCAGCAGTTTAATTTCGTCAGGGAACAATGAACAGTTCTTC. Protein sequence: CASSLISSGNNEQFF.

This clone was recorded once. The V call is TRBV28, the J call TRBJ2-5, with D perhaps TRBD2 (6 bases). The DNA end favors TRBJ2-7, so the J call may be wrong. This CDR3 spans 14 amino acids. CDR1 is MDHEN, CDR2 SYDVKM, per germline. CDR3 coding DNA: TGTGCCAGCAGTACCGGGACTTTCTACTACGAGCAGTACTTC. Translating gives CASSTGTFYYEQYF.

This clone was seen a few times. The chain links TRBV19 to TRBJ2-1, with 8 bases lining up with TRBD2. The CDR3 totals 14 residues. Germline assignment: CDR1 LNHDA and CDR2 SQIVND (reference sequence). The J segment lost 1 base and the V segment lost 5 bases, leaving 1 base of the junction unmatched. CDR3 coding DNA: TGTGCCAGTAGTGGCGGGGGGTCCTACAATGAGCAGTTCTTC. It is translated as CASSGGGSYNEQFF.

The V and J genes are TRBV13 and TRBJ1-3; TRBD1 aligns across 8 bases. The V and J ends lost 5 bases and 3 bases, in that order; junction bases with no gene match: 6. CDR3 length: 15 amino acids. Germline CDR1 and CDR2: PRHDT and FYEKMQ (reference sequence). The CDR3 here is CASSAWTGIGNTIYF. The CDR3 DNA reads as TGTGCCAGCAGCGCCTGGACAGGGATTGGAAACACCATATATTTT.

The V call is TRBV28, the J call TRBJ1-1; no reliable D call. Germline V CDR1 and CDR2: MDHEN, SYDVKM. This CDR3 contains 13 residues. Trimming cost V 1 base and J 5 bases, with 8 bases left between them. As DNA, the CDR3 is TGTGCCAGCAGTTTATTAACGGGGACTGAAGCTTTCTTT. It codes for CASSLLTGTEAFF.

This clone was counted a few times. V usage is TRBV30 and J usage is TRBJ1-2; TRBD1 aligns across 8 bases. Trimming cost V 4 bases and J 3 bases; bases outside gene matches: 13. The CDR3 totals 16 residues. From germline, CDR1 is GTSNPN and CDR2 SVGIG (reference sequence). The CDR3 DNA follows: TGTGCCTGGACCTCCGCACGATCACAGGGGGACTATGGCTACACCTTC. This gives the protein CAWTSARSQGDYGYTF.

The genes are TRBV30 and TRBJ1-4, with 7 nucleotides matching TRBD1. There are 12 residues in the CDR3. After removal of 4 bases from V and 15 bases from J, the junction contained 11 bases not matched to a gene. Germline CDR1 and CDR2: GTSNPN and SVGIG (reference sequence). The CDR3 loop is CAWKGAGSELFF. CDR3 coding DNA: TGTGCCTGGAAGGGGGCAGGGTCGGAGTTGTTTTTT.

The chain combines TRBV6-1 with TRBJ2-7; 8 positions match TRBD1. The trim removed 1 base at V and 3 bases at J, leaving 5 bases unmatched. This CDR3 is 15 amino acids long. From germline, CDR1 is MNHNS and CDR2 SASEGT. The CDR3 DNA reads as TGTGCCAGCAGTGAAGGGGGGACAGGTGGCTACGAGCAGTACTTC. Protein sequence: CASSEGGTGGYEQYF.

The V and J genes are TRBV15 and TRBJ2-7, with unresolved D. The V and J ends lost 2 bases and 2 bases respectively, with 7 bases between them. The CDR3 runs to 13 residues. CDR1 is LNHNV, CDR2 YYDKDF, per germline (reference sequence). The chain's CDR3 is CATSRPTTYEQYF. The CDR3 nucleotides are TGTGCCACCAGCAGACCTACTACCTACGAGCAGTACTTC. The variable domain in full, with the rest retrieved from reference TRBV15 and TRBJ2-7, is DAMVIQNPRYQVTQFGKPVTLSCSQTLNHNVMYWYQQKSSQAPKLLFHYYDKDFNNEADTPDNFQSRRPNTSFCFLDIRSPGLGDTAMYLCATSRPTTYEQYFGPGTRLTVT.

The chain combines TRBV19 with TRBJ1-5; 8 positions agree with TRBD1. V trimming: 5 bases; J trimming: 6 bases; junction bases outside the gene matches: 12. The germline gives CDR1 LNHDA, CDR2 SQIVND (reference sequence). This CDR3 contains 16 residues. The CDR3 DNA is TGTGCCAGTAGTCCCCGACCCGGACAGGGCGTTCAGCCCCAGCATTTT. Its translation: CASSPRPGQGVQPQHF.

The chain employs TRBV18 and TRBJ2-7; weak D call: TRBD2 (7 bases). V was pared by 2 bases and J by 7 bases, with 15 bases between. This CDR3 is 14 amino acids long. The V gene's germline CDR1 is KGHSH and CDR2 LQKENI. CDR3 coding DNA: TGTGCCAGCTCACCATCCGGGGGGCCAGGTGAGCAGTACTTC. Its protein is CASSPSGGPGEQYF.

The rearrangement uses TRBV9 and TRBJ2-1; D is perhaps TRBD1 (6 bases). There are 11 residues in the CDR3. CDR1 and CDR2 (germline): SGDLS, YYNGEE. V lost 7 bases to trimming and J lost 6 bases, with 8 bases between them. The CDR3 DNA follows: TGTGCCAGCCAGGGGTCCAATGAGCAGTTCTTC. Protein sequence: CASQGSNEQFF.